The 24 T cell receptor beta chains given below trace back to one sample, sequenced in a study of radiation and T cells in renal cell carcinoma. The table came from immunoSEQ multiplex PCR; TCRdb's copy has only in-frame clones and leaves some out. The sample includes about 130,000 clones, 70% to 90% of them seen just once. As for time point: blood 2 weeks post-SBRT. This sample's treatment: 15 Gy SBRT to primary tumor, nephrectomy 4 weeks later. The material sequenced was blood, taken from a patient whose treatment included radiotherapy and nephrectomy. The receptors derive from a woman in her fifties or sixties with renal cell carcinoma.

This sequence joins TRBV7-2 and TRBJ1-1; D gene uncertain. V was clipped by 3 bases and J by 1 base, with 6 bases between them. Germline CDR1 SGHTA, CDR2 FQGNSA. The CDR3 extends over 13 amino acids. For the CDR3, the DNA is TGTGCCAGCAGCTTTCCCGCGAACACTGAAGCTTTCTTT. Encoded protein: CASSFPANTEAFF.

This clone has only one observation. The chain joins TRBV19 to TRBJ1-4; 7 bases agree with TRBD1. The CDR3 consists of 14 residues. Germline assignment: CDR1 LNHDA and CDR2 SQIVND (reference sequence). V gave up 6 bases and J gave up 7 bases; unmatched junction bases: 8. CDR3 DNA: TGTGCCAGTAGACGGCAGGGGGTCGGTGAAAAACTGTTTTTT. Its translation is CASRRQGVGEKLFF.

The V gene is TRBV4-1, the J gene TRBJ1-2; 7 positions match TRBD1. J was trimmed by 4 bases and V by 1 base; bases with no gene match: 9. The CDR3 runs 16 residues. The V gene's germline CDR1 is MGHRA and CDR2 YSYEKL. This CDR3 reads CASSQVPGTASYGYTF. The CDR3 DNA sequence: TGCGCCAGCAGCCAAGTCCCCGGGACAGCTTCCTATGGCTACACCTTC.

The rearrangement links TRBV18 to TRBJ1-1; the match to TRBD1 covers 11 bases. This CDR3 contains 15 residues. Germline V gives CDR1 KGHSH, CDR2 LQKENI. Trimming removed 3 bases from V and 4 bases from J; junction bases left unmatched: 4. This chain's CDR3 is CASSPGTGGITEAFF. CDR3 bases: TGTGCCAGCTCACCTGGGACAGGGGGAATCACTGAAGCTTTCTTT. Full variable domain (missing parts from reference TRBV18 and TRBJ1-1): NAGVMQNPRHLVRRRGQEARLRCSPMKGHSHVYWYRQLPEEGLKFMVYLQKENIIDESGMPKERFSAEFPKEGPSILRIQQVVRGDSAAYFCASSPGTGGITEAFFGQGTRLTVV.

Written as DNA, the CDR3 is TGTGCCAGCAGCTCTACATCGGGCACTGAAGCTTTCTTT. Its protein product is CASSSTSGTEAFF. The chain has TRBV7-9 and TRBJ1-1; D is ambiguous. The CDR3 loop spans 13 amino acids. CDR1 is SEHNR and CDR2 is FQNEAQ in the germline V gene (reference sequence). With 4 bases removed from V and 4 bases from J, the gap between germline ends came to 10 bases.

This chain joins TRBV5-4 and TRBJ1-2, with TRBD1 as a possible D gene (5 bases). This CDR3 has 15 residues. The ends were cut back, 5 bases at V and 8 bases at J, with 22 bases in the middle. Germline loops: CDR1 SGHNT, CDR2 YYREEE (reference sequence). CDR3 sequence (DNA): TGTGCCAGCAGTTCTGGGACGCATATTAACTCCGGCTACACCTTC. Residues: CASSSGTHINSGYTF.

The chain uses TRBV6-1 and TRBJ1-5, with D perhaps TRBD1 (6 bases). The CDR3 runs 13 residues. Trimming pared 10 bases from V and 0 bases from J, leaving 10 bases between. Germline assignment: CDR1 MNHNS and CDR2 SASEGT. CDR3 region: CATGQHSNQPQHF. The CDR3 nucleotides are TGTGCCACAGGACAGCATAGCAATCAGCCCCAGCATTTT.

J is TRBJ1-2 and V is TRBV20-1; D ambiguous. The germline V gene has CDR1 DFQATT and CDR2 SNEGSKA (reference sequence). The CDR3 consists of 11 residues. Trimming left V 3 bases short and J 14 bases short, with 16 bases between. CDR3 nucleotide sequence: TGCAGTGCTAGGGACGGGTATCGGGGTACCTTC. This translates into CSARDGYRGTF.

Only one count was recorded for this clone. The chain employs TRBV4-1 and TRBJ2-3, with D tentatively TRBD2 (6 bases). The ends were cut back, 4 bases at V and 3 bases at J, with 17 bases in the middle. This CDR3 comprises 16 residues. Germline CDR1 reads MGHRA; CDR2 reads YSYEKL. The CDR3 DNA reads TGCGCCAGCAGCCCAGATGGAGGGACCTGGACAGATACGCAGTATTTT. Its protein is CASSPDGGTWTDTQYF.

The chain couples TRBV30 to TRBJ2-7; D may be TRBD1 or TRBD2 (5 bases each). The germline gives CDR1 GTSNPN, CDR2 SVGIG (reference sequence). CDR3 length equals 15 residues. V lost 4 bases and J lost 1, with 17 bases in between. CDR3 loop: CAWTAGIQESYEQYF. The CDR3 DNA follows: TGTGCCTGGACCGCCGGGATACAGGAGTCCTACGAGCAGTACTTC. Using reference TRBV30 and TRBJ2-7 for the parts outside the CDR3, the full variable domain is SQTIHQWPATLVQPVGSPLSLECTVEGTSNPNLYWYRQAAGRGLQLLFYSVGIGQISSEVPQNLSASRPQDRQFILSSKKLLLSDSGFYLCAWTAGIQESYEQYFGPGTRLTVT.

As for this clone: The sample carries other DNA sequences with the same CDR3. This chain joins TRBV5-4 and TRBJ1-2, with 8 bases that match TRBD1. J lost 4 bases, V lost 4 bases, and 6 bases had no gene match. The CDR3 is made up of 14 amino acids. CDR1 SGHNT and CDR2 YYREEE come from the germline V gene (reference sequence). The CDR3 loop reads CASSTGQGSYGYTF. The CDR3 bases are TGTGCCAGCAGCACAGGACAGGGAAGCTATGGCTACACCTTC.

The rearrangement links TRBV7-9 to TRBJ2-7, with a weak D call TRBD1 (6 bases). Trimming pared 3 bases from V and 2 bases from J, leaving 14 bases between. The CDR3 has 15 amino acids. Per germline, CDR1 SEHNR and CDR2 FQNEAQ (reference sequence). The CDR3 region is CASSFYLGTTYEQYF. CDR3 DNA sequence: TGTGCCAGCAGCTTTTATTTGGGGACAACCTACGAGCAGTACTTC.

The rearrangement joins TRBV5-1 to TRBJ1-4; tentative D call: TRBD1 (5 bases). The V end was cut by 5 bases, the J end by 8 bases, with 16 bases between. The CDR3 contains 14 residues. Per germline, CDR1 SGHRS and CDR2 YFSETQ. CDR3 loop: CASRPGGGEEKLFF. The DNA of the CDR3 is TGCGCCAGCAGACCTGGCGGGGGGGAAGAAAAACTGTTTTTT.

The rearrangement links TRBV6-5 to TRBJ1-3; D unclear. The CDR3 totals 15 residues. Germline CDR1 is MNHEY and CDR2 is SVGAGI. V dropped 5 bases and J dropped 4 bases, with 15 bases sitting between them. As DNA, the CDR3 is TGTGCCAGCAGTCTACCATCCGGGTTCGGAAACACCATATATTTT. This translates into CASSLPSGFGNTIYF.

This clone was detected only a few times. The chain employs TRBV6-1 and TRBJ1-1; D call uncertain. V gave up 2 bases and J gave up 5 bases, with 9 bases separating them. The CDR3 length is 13 residues. CDR1 and CDR2 from the germline V gene are MNHNS and SASEGT. CDR3 coding DNA: TGTGCCAGCAGTGAATACGAGGGAACTGAAGCTTTCTTT. Its protein product is CASSEYEGTEAFF.

The V call is TRBV19, the J call TRBJ2-3; TRBD2 is a possible D gene (5 bases). V lost 7 bases and J 2 bases, leaving 16 bases between the germline ends. Germline CDR1 reads LNHDA; CDR2 reads SQIVND (reference sequence). This CDR3 contains 15 residues. CDR3 sequence reads: CASTRTGILTDTQYF. CDR3 bases: TGTGCCAGTACCAGGACCGGGATTCTCACAGATACGCAGTATTTT. The complete variable domain, with remaining parts taken from reference TRBV19 and TRBJ2-3, reads DGGITQSPKYLFRKEGQNVTLSCEQNLNHDAMYWYRQDPGQGLRLIYYSQIVNDFQKGDIAEGYSVSREKKESFPLTVTSAQKNPTAFYLCASTRTGILTDTQYFGPGTRLTVL.

The sample holds one count of this clone. The rearrangement joins TRBV18 to TRBJ2-5, with a tentative D call TRBD1 (6 bases). Looked up from germline, CDR1 is KGHSH and CDR2 is LQKENI. CDR3 length: 14 residues. The V and J ends lost 5 bases and 0 bases respectively, with 10 bases between them. CDR3 bases: TGTGCCAGCTCAACAGGGACGGACCAAGAGACCCAGTACTTC. Translated: CASSTGTDQETQYF.

This chain joins TRBV30 and TRBJ2-3; 11 nucleotides align to TRBD2. CDR3 length: 15 amino acids. The V segment lost 0 bases and the J segment 1 base; nucleotides outside the gene matches: 0. Germline V gene lookup returns CDR1 GTSNPN and CDR2 SVGIG (reference sequence). This chain's CDR3 is CAWSVLAGGTDTQYF. The CDR3 bases are TGTGCCTGGAGTGTACTAGCGGGAGGCACAGATACGCAGTATTTT.

The chain combines TRBV28 with TRBJ1-5; no clear D. This CDR3 spans 16 amino acids. Germline CDR1 and CDR2: MDHEN and SYDVKM. V was pared by 3 bases and J by 0 bases, with 12 bases between. The CDR3 DNA reads as TGTGCCAGCAGTTTCCGGACCGGGAATAGCAATCAGCCCCAGCATTTT. Amino acids: CASSFRTGNSNQPQHF. Drawing the rest from reference TRBV28 and TRBJ1-5, the complete variable domain is DVKVTQSSRYLVKRTGEKVFLECVQDMDHENMFWYRQDPGLGLRLIYFSYDVKMKEKGDIPEGYSVSREKKERFSLILESASTNQTSMYLCASSFRTGNSNQPQHFGDGTRLSIL.

This clone was observed once. The rearrangement uses TRBV5-1 and TRBJ1-3; D call uncertain. The V end lost 0 bases, the J end lost 4 bases, and 14 bases lay between the germline ends. Germline CDR1 reads SGHRS; CDR2 reads YFSETQ. This CDR3 is built from 16 residues. This chain's CDR3 is CASSLAGQQLGNTIYF. The CDR3 nucleotides are TGCGCCAGCAGCTTGGCCGGGCAGCAGTTGGGAAACACCATATATTTT. Looking up the rest from reference TRBV5-1 and TRBJ1-3 gives the full variable domain: KAGVTQTPRYLIKTRGQQVTLSCSPISGHRSVSWYQQTPGQGLQFLFEYFSETQRNKGNFPGRFSGRQFSNSRSEMNVSTLELGDSALYLCASSLAGQQLGNTIYFGEGSWLTVV.

The chain joins TRBV11-3 to TRBJ2-5; D unclear. Trimming removed 3 bases from V and 5 bases from J, with 10 bases in between. There are 13 residues in the CDR3. Germline V gene data show CDR1 as SGHNT and CDR2 as YENEEA. In DNA form, the CDR3 reads TGTGCCAGCAGCTTCGGTTTGGGCGAGACCCAGTACTTC. Residues: CASSFGLGETQYF.

This clone was seen more than once but under ten times. J is TRBJ1-3 and V is TRBV21-1; the table's D call, TRBD1, has no DNA check behind it. TRBV21-1 is deemed a pseudogene. The CDR3 has 14 residues. The CDR3 DNA reads TGTGCCAGCATCCACAGGGGACCTGGAAACACCATATATTTT. This sequence encodes CASIHRGPGNTIYF.

The V and J genes are TRBV19 and TRBJ1-5, with 7 nucleotides matching TRBD1. CDR1 and CDR2 from the germline V gene are LNHDA and SQIVND (reference sequence). V dropped 5 bases and J dropped 16; count of bases not matched to a gene: 11. CDR3 length equals 12 residues. CDR3 sequence reads: CASSWGQIYPHF. In DNA form, the CDR3 reads TGTGCCAGTAGTTGGGGACAGATATACCCCCATTTT. The complete variable domain, with remaining parts taken from reference TRBV19 and TRBJ1-5, reads DGGITQSPKYLFRKEGQNVTLSCEQNLNHDAMYWYRQDPGQGLRLIYYSQIVNDFQKGDIAEGYSVSREKKESFPLTVTSAQKNPTAFYLCASSWGQIYPHFGDGTRLSIL.

The chain carries TRBV27 and TRBJ2-1; 9 bases align to TRBD2. CDR3 length: 15 amino acids. The J segment lost 4 bases and the V segment lost 6 bases, leaving 7 bases of the junction unmatched. Germline V gene lookup returns CDR1 MNHEY and CDR2 SMNVEV (reference sequence). The CDR3 loop is CASRPLAGGYNEQFF. CDR3 sequence (DNA): TGTGCCAGCAGGCCACTCGCGGGAGGGTACAATGAGCAGTTCTTC.